This entry describes one TCR beta chain. Profiling relied on immunoSEQ multiplex PCR, and the TCRdb table lists in-frame clones only, not all of them. The sample records approximately 640,000 clones, approximately 75% being singletons. The sample originates from a study of shared clonotypes between healthy human individuals. Sequencing was performed on memory CD4+ T cells sorted from blood. Subset specified: CD45RA-negative fraction. This sequence originates from a woman aged 25-40 years in good health.

CDR3 in DNA: TGTGCCATCAGTGAGAACACTGAAGCTTTCTTT. Its protein is CAISENTEAFF. The rearrangement links TRBV10-3 to TRBJ1-1; D unresolved. The germline V gene has CDR1 ENHRY and CDR2 SYGVKD. The V end was cut by 2 bases, the J end by 2 bases, with 0 bases between. The CDR3 loop spans 11 amino acids.